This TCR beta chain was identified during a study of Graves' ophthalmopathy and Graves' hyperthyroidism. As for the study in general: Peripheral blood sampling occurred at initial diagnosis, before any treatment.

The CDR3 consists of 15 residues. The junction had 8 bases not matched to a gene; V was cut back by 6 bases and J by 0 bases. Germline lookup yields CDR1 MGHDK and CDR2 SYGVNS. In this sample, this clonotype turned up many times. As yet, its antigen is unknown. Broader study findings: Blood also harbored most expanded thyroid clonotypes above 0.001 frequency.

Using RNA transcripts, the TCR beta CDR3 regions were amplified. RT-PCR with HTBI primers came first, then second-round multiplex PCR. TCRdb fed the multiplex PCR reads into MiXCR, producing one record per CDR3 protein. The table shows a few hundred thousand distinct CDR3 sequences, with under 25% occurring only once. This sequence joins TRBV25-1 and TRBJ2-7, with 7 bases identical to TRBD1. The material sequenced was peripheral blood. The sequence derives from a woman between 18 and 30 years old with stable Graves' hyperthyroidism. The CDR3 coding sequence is TGTGCCAGCAGCCCGAGGCAGGGGGACTCCTACGAGCAGTACTTC. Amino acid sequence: CASSPRQGDSYEQYF.